This entry lists 13 T cell receptor beta chains sequenced from one sample in a study of T cells in Graves' hyperthyroidism and ophthalmopathy. Amplified TCR beta CDR3 regions derived from RNA transcripts. When the TCR CDR3 underwent first-round RT-PCR, the HTBI primer set was used. TCRdb fed the multiplex PCR reads into MiXCR, producing one record per CDR3 protein. Of around 480,000 distinct CDR3 sequences listed, about 15% are singletons. Sample: blood. These receptors were taken from a woman aged 18-30 years with Graves' hyperthyroidism.

The V gene is TRBV3-1, the J gene TRBJ1-4, with D hard to call. The CDR3 runs 15 residues. CDR1 is LGHDT, CDR2 YNNKEL, per germline (reference sequence). Trimming shortened V by 1 base and J by 6 bases, and 12 bases separated the two germline ends. The CDR3 loop is CASSQGGFPDEKLFF. CDR3 in DNA: TGTGCCAGCAGCCAAGGGGGATTTCCGGATGAAAAACTGTTTTTT. The whole variable domain, remainder taken from reference TRBV3-1 and TRBJ1-4, is DTAVSQTPKYLVTQMGNDKSIKCEQNLGHDTMYWYKQDSKKFLKIMFSYNNKELIINETVPNRFSPKSPDKAHLNLHINSLELGDSAVYFCASSQGGFPDEKLFFGSGTQLSVL.

Points on this clonotype: A read error may explain this, as a much larger clone is one base away. The chain is built from TRBV5-1 and TRBJ1-2; 10 bases map to TRBD1. CDR3 size: 13 residues. After removal of 3 bases from V and 13 bases from J, the junction contained 9 bases not matched to a gene. Germline CDR1 reads SGHRS; CDR2 reads YFSETQ. The CDR3 is CASSSPGTGVRTF. In nucleotides, the CDR3 is TGCGCCAGCAGCTCCCCGGGGACAGGGGTTCGCACCTTC.

There are many counts of this clonotype. The rearrangement uses TRBV18 and TRBJ2-5; tentatively, D is TRBD1 (6 bases). CDR3 length: 15 residues. Per the germline V gene, CDR1 is KGHSH and CDR2 is LQKENI. Between the trimmed V and J ends, which lost 0 bases and 5 bases, there was a span of 13 bases. CDR3 amino acids: CASSPPNRAWETQYF. In DNA, the CDR3 is TGTGCCAGCTCACCACCGAACAGGGCGTGGGAGACCCAGTACTTC.

This clonotype was counted at least ten times. This chain uses TRBV18 with TRBJ2-1; D possibly corresponds to TRBD1 (6 bases). From germline, CDR1 is KGHSH and CDR2 LQKENI. Trimming pared 3 bases from V and 2 bases from J, leaving 11 bases between. The CDR3 runs to 15 residues. The CDR3 region has the DNA TGTGCCAGCTCACCTGTGGACAGAGCCTACAATGAGCAGTTCTTC. Its translation is CASSPVDRAYNEQFF.

This clonotype was observed a handful of times. The chain is built from TRBV7-9 and TRBJ2-1; TRBD2 aligns across 10 bases. The V and J ends lost 5 bases and 7 bases, in that order; junction bases with no gene match: 8. The CDR3 is 15 amino acids. Germline assignment: CDR1 SEHNR and CDR2 FQNEAQ (reference sequence). CDR3 protein: CASSPTSGIWNEQFF. The CDR3 nucleotides are TGTGCCAGCAGCCCCACTAGCGGGATATGGAATGAGCAGTTCTTC.

This clonotype was counted ten times or more. The chain has TRBV3-1 and TRBJ2-1; no clear D. The ends were cut back, 0 bases at V and 10 bases at J, with 4 bases in the middle. The CDR3 spans 11 residues. The V gene's germline CDR1 is LGHDT and CDR2 YNNKEL (reference sequence). The CDR3 sequence is CASSQEREQFF. The CDR3 nucleotides read TGTGCCAGCAGCCAAGAGCGGGAGCAGTTCTTC.

The CDR3 sequence: CASSQPDKNTEAFF. Here the CDR3 DNA reads TGCGCCAGCAGCCAACCCGACAAGAACACTGAAGCTTTCTTT. This rearrangement joins TRBV4-1 to TRBJ1-1; no firm D call. The CDR3 is made up of 14 amino acids. Trimming cost V 2 bases and J 1 base, with 8 bases left between them. The germline gives CDR1 MGHRA, CDR2 YSYEKL.

This clonotype was detected ten times or more. V usage is TRBV16 and J usage is TRBJ1-5; no firm D call. V lost 3 bases to trimming and J lost 5 bases, with 14 bases between them. The germline gives CDR1 KGHSY, CDR2 FQNENV. There are 15 residues in the CDR3. CDR3 amino acids: CASSQGTPGDQPQHF. The DNA for the CDR3 is TGTGCCAGCAGCCAGGGTACGCCTGGCGATCAGCCCCAGCATTTT.

This clonotype was counted ten times or more. The chain couples TRBV19 to TRBJ2-7; TRBD1 is a possible D gene (6 bases). V was pared by 4 bases and J by 4 bases, with 14 bases between. Per the germline V gene, CDR1 is LNHDA and CDR2 is SQIVND (reference sequence). CDR3 length: 14 amino acids. CDR3 sequence: CASSKGHQSYEQYF. The CDR3, as DNA: TGTGCCAGTAGTAAGGGACACCAATCTTACGAGCAGTACTTC.

This clonotype was counted ten times or more. V gene TRBV20-1 combines with J gene TRBJ2-1; 7 nucleotides agree with TRBD2. The CDR3 sequence is 16 residues long. With 3 bases clipped from V and 5 bases from J, the junction kept 13 bases outside the gene matches. Germline V gene data show CDR1 as DFQATT and CDR2 as SNEGSKA (reference sequence). CDR3 in amino acids: CSASPKLALYDNEQFF. The CDR3 DNA follows: TGCAGTGCTAGCCCCAAACTAGCGCTATATGACAATGAGCAGTTCTTC.

This clonotype was observed at least ten times. The chain carries TRBV27 and TRBJ1-2; D is undetermined. The CDR3 spans 11 residues. Trimming removed 6 bases from V and 8 bases from J, with 10 bases in between. CDR1 and CDR2 from the germline V gene are MNHEY and SMNVEV (reference sequence). CDR3 protein: CASRDERGYTF. As DNA, the CDR3 is TGTGCCAGCAGAGACGAGCGCGGCTACACCTTC.

This clonotype occurred many times. The J gene is TRBJ2-1, the V gene TRBV7-3; D possibly corresponds to TRBD1 (5 bases). Per germline, CDR1 SGHTA and CDR2 FQGTGA. The CDR3 runs to 13 residues. The ends were cut back, 5 bases at V and 5 bases at J, with 10 bases in the middle. The CDR3 loop reads CASSLQDDNEQFF. CDR3 coding DNA: TGTGCCAGCAGCCTACAGGACGACAATGAGCAGTTCTTC.

This clonotype turned up a few times. This may stem from a read error, because a much larger clone lies one nucleotide away. The chain combines TRBV10-3 with TRBJ1-2; D perhaps matches TRBD1 (6 bases). The CDR3 runs to 11 residues. Germline V gene lookup returns CDR1 ENHRY and CDR2 SYGVKD. The CDR3 reads CAAGGNYGHTF. The CDR3 nucleotides are TGTGCGGCGGGGGGCAACTATGGCCACACCTTC.